This T cell receptor beta chain emerged from a study of shared clonotypes between healthy human individuals (dated by TCRdb to 2020 to 2022). As for the study more broadly: The cohort comprised a couple of women and a few men aged 18 to 49 years. To estimate repertoire size and how much clonotypes are shared between individuals, the study performed deep sequencing of blood TCR repertoires from roughly five healthy adults. Libraries were prepared and TCR repertoires were sequenced by different laboratories using diverse techniques, in order to increase sequencing depth and limit assay-specific biases. Leukapheresis yielded between about 0.8 and 9.5 billion PBMCs per donor. For each donor, CD4 naive and CD4 memory were each given three plates, CD8 naive was given two plates, and CD8 memory was given one plate.

Healthy HIV-negative adults with no recently reported acute infections or vaccinations were included as donors. Every donor was a Caucasian adult residing in Nashville, Tennessee, USA. CD4+ T cells were enriched through magnetic negative selection, after which naive cells were positively selected on CD45RA and the remaining negative fraction served as the memory subset. Blood was obtained by leukapheresis, after which PBMCs were separated by Ficoll-Histopaque density gradient centrifugation and cryopreserved in liquid nitrogen vapor phase. Analytical flow cytometry was used to check the purity and quantity of every magnetically sorted T cell population. From each sorted fraction, genomic DNA was isolated and quantified by UV absorbance on a Nanodrop 2000c. Comment on this clone: The target of this receptor is not known. The input lacks base qualities; no much larger clone sits a single base away.

Reading from cysteine to phenylalanine, the CDR3 counts 13 amino acids. The sequence is cut down to CDR3 DNA, 39 bases in frame from base 1. CDR1 is given as MNHNY and CDR2 as SVGAGI, both from the germline V gene (reference sequence). V sheds 6 bases and J sheds 3 bases, leaving 8 bases between their ends. TCR CDR3 regions were amplified from genomic DNA by multiplex PCR using the deep immunoSEQ assay. Extracted genomic DNA from each cell subset was distributed evenly across all wells of several immunoSEQ 96-well plates, and each plate was treated as a replicate. For sorted subsets, 200 to 250 ng of genomic DNA, equivalent to 25,000 to 35,000 T cell genomes, went into each replicate PCR. The purified libraries were quantified using a Qubit 3.0 fluorometer, sized with a Bioanalyzer 2100, and then quantified again using the KAPA Library Quantification kit. A separate single-read 150-cycle Illumina NextSeq 550 flow cell was used to sequence each immunoSEQ 96-well plate. As for the authors' bioinformatics: Because the immunoSEQ output held only junctional sequences and lacked quality scores, the filtering could not match the filtering applied to full-length reads. To assign V/J genes and CDR3, sequences were annotated against IMGT germline references using PyIR, a Python wrapper for IgBLAST v1.9. Reads were filtered out if the reads had weak V/J assignments (E-value above 1e-6), no CDR3, stop codons, out-of-frame junctions, or ambiguous translated residues. V3J clonotypes were defined by identical inferred V gene, J gene, and CDR3 amino acid sequence. To compute the percentage overlap between repertoires, the number of shared unique clonotypes was divided by the size of the smaller repertoire. Richness of each repertoire was evaluated using RTK rarefaction, the Chao1 estimator, and Recon v2.1 estimates of unobserved clonotypes. OLGA was used to compute generation probabilities for all TCRbeta clonotypes that the gDNA method yielded from a handful of donors. TCRdb took over this immuneACCESS table, retaining in-frame rearrangements with V and J assigned. Such tables are incomplete; in checked studies, under half of the missing clones stem from an unresolved V gene, and the remainder is unexplained. D and trimming were read from the DNA, whereas the V and J calls and clone size are those reported in that table. This sample holds about 2.3 million clones; about 90% were observed only once. Approximately 0.39% of the sample is taken by the ten largest.

General study outcomes and caveats: Compared with non-shared clonotypes, clonotypes shared by all four sorted-subset donors had higher generation probabilities. Estimated clonotype richness was generally larger for naive than for memory subsets. Based on pairwise subsampling, the degree of clonotype sharing among donors was expected to be affected by sequencing depth. Rarefaction of sorted-subset datasets indicated incomplete sequencing despite the large sequencing depth. Only blood was sampled, and tissue TCR repertoires likely differ from those in blood. Across a handful of donors, approximately 4.6% of naive CD4, 3% to 4% of naive CD8, approximately 2.5% of memory CD4, and approximately 0.4% of memory CD8 clonotypes were shared. Because the study included only a small number of donors, the genetic and exposure-history diversity represented was limited.

The sequence was obtained from a man aged 18-30 years in good health. Some clones in this sample may be carry-over from other donors' samples. Sequencing input: naive CD4+ T cells from PBMCs. The sample's cell subset or site label, decoded: CD45RA+ positively selected. The rearrangement joined TRBV6-6 to TRBJ1-4, with an unclear D gene assignment. The sequenced DNA is TGTGCCAGCAGCCGACAACCTAATGAAAAACTGTTTTTT. It encodes CASSRQPNEKLFF.